A single sample gave rise to the 21 T cell receptor beta chains below, sequenced in a study of CD8 T cells in ankylosing spondylitis. TCRdb reprocessed the 5' RACE reads with MiXCR, giving one entry per CDR3 protein. The sample holds about 160,000 distinct CDR3 sequences, approximately 20% seen once. Sequenced sample: blood, either unsorted or a sorted T cell fraction (not recorded which). These receptors were taken from a male donor with ankylosing spondylitis or in good health (not recorded which).

Concerning this clonotype: Compared with germline, one end of the junction differs, possibly owing to a read error. The chain is built from TRBV10-3 and TRBJ2-2, with D unclear. This CDR3 spans 14 amino acids. Looked up from germline, CDR1 is ENHRY and CDR2 is SYGVKD. The DNA of the CDR3 is TGTGCCATCAGTGAGTCGGCGAGGACCGGCGAGCTGTTTTTT. Its protein is CAISESARTGELFF.

The table lists this clonotype with many counts. The V and J genes are TRBV12-3 or TRBV12-4 and TRBJ1-5; D is unclear. This CDR3 is 12 amino acids long. The V and J ends lost 4 bases and 7 bases respectively, with 8 bases between them. The CDR3 region has the DNA TGTGCCAGCAGTTCGCCTCCCCAGCCCCAGCATTTT. Translating gives CASSSPPQPQHF.

V is TRBV7-2 and J is TRBJ2-7; D unclear. Germline assignment: CDR1 SGHTA and CDR2 FQGNSA. V was cut by 1 base and J by 1 base, with 8 bases left in between. CDR3 size: 14 residues. The CDR3 DNA follows: TGTGCCAGCAGCTTAGTGGATACTTCCTACGAGCAGTACTTC. Translated: CASSLVDTSYEQYF.

The chain has TRBV27 and TRBJ2-7; TRBD1 matches at 7 bases. Germline lookup yields CDR1 MNHEY and CDR2 SMNVEV (reference sequence). The V segment lost 4 bases and the J segment 3 bases; nucleotides outside the gene matches: 6. This CDR3 has 14 residues. The CDR3 loop is CASSSGTVDYEQYF. CDR3 bases: TGTGCCAGCAGTTCCGGGACAGTCGACTACGAGCAGTACTTC.

The rearrangement links TRBV5-1 to TRBJ1-2; TRBD1 might be the D (6 bases). Germline CDR1 SGHRS, CDR2 YFSETQ. The V end was cut by 4 bases, the J end by 0 bases, with 10 bases between. This CDR3 contains 14 residues. The CDR3 protein is CASSADSTNYGYTF. The CDR3 bases are TGCGCCAGCAGCGCGGACAGTACTAACTATGGCTACACCTTC.

The chain carries TRBV15 and TRBJ2-3, with TRBD1 identical over 9 bases. Germline CDR1 is LNHNV and CDR2 is YYDKDF (reference sequence). Trimming took 0 bases from V and 2 from J; bases not matched to a gene: 3. The CDR3 loop spans 16 amino acids. The CDR3, as DNA: TGTGCCACCAGCAGAGACAGGACAGGGGTCACAGATACGCAGTATTTT. It yields the protein CATSRDRTGVTDTQYF.

This clonotype was recorded many times. The rearrangement joins TRBV20-1 to TRBJ2-7; D may be TRBD2 (5 bases). Germline V CDR1 and CDR2: DFQATT, SNEGSKA (reference sequence). This CDR3 is 11 amino acids long. With 5 bases removed from V and 2 bases from J, the gap between germline ends came to 7 bases. This CDR3 reads CSAATTYEQYF. The CDR3 nucleotides are TGCAGTGCTGCGACTACCTACGAGCAGTACTTC.

The chain employs TRBV2 and TRBJ2-2; a weak D match, TRBD2 (6 bases). The CDR3 extends over 14 amino acids. CDR1 is SNHLY and CDR2 is FYNNEI in the germline V gene. Trimming removed 6 bases from V and 3 bases from J, with 11 bases in between. The CDR3 loop reads CASRTDYYTGELFF. The CDR3 region has the DNA TGTGCCAGCAGGACGGACTACTACACCGGGGAGCTGTTTTTT.

This clonotype was observed many times. J is TRBJ1-3 and V is TRBV6-1; unclear D gene. This CDR3 spans 14 amino acids. The V end lost 6 bases, the J end lost 4 bases, and 13 bases lay between the germline ends. Germline V lookup: CDR1 MNHNS, CDR2 SASEGT. CDR3 bases: TGTGCCAGCAGGTCCCCGGGCTACGGAAACACCATATATTTT. Translated, it gives CASRSPGYGNTIYF.

In its sample, this clonotype was seen many times. V and J are TRBV5-1 and TRBJ2-2; D gene ambiguous. CDR3 length equals 14 residues. The V end lost 7 bases, the J end lost 2 bases, and 12 bases lay between the germline ends. From germline, CDR1 is SGHRS and CDR2 YFSETQ. DNA for the CDR3: TGCGCCAGCGGGGAAGGGTCCAACACCGGGGAGCTGTTTTTT. Residues: CASGEGSNTGELFF.

The chain joins TRBV7-2 to TRBJ1-2, with a possible D match to TRBD1 (6 bases). V shed 2 bases and J shed 2 bases, with 15 bases lying between them. The length of the CDR3 is 16 residues. Germline CDR1 reads SGHTA; CDR2 reads FQGNSA. This chain's CDR3 is CASSLTPRTVNYGYTF. In nucleotides, the CDR3 is TGTGCCAGCAGCTTAACGCCCCGGACAGTGAACTATGGCTACACCTTC.

This clonotype was seen ten or more times. V is TRBV5-1 and J is TRBJ2-3; no clear D gene. Germline lookup yields CDR1 SGHRS and CDR2 YFSETQ. The CDR3 contains 14 residues. Trimming stripped 0 bases from V and 0 bases from J, with 5 bases between. CDR3 in DNA: TGCGCCAGCAGCTTGGACGGTAGCACAGATACGCAGTATTTT. This sequence encodes CASSLDGSTDTQYF.

A word on this clonotype: A read error is possible here, since a much larger clone lies one base away. This rearrangement joins TRBV5-1 to TRBJ2-1; 11 bases agree with TRBD2. Germline CDR1 is SGHRS and CDR2 is YFSETQ. V was pared by 5 bases and J by 12 bases, with 16 bases of the junction left unmatched. The CDR3 spans 16 residues. CDR3 sequence reads: CASSFTGTSGGGGQFF. The CDR3 nucleotides read TGCGCCAGCAGTTTCACCGGGACTAGCGGAGGTGGGGGGCAGTTCTTC. Full variable domain (outside the CDR3, taken from reference TRBV5-1 and TRBJ2-1): KAGVTQTPRYLIKTRGQQVTLSCSPISGHRSVSWYQQTPGQGLQFLFEYFSETQRNKGNFPGRFSGRQFSNSRSEMNVSTLELGDSALYLCASSFTGTSGGGGQFFGPGTRLTVL.

In its sample, this clonotype was seen a few times. This chain joins TRBV20-1 and TRBJ2-1; 11 nucleotides match TRBD2. With V trimmed by 0 bases and J by 12 bases, 7 bases remained unmatched. Per the germline V gene, CDR1 is DFQATT and CDR2 is SNEGSKA (reference sequence). The CDR3 runs 14 residues. The CDR3 here is CSARDSLAGGGQFF. The CDR3 DNA follows: TGCAGTGCTAGAGATAGTCTAGCGGGAGGCGGGCAGTTCTTC.

This clonotype showed up many times. This chain links TRBV5-1 with TRBJ2-1, with D maybe TRBD1 (5 bases). Germline-derived CDR1 and CDR2 are SGHRS and YFSETQ. This CDR3 comprises 17 residues. V was trimmed by 0 bases and J by 7 bases, leaving 20 bases between them. The CDR3 nucleotides are TGCGCCAGCAGCTTGGTAAGGGGCAACCCCTATTCGAATGAGCAGTTCTTC. This codes for CASSLVRGNPYSNEQFF.

The genes are TRBV27 and TRBJ2-7; 12 bases are shared with TRBD1. This CDR3 has 14 amino acids. Germline V gene sequence: CDR1 MNHEY, CDR2 SMNVEV (reference sequence). Unmatched junction bases numbered 3, after V lost 3 bases and J lost 6 bases. CDR3 sequence (DNA): TGTGCCAGCAGTTTCGGGACAGGGGGCGGCGAGCAGTACTTC. Residues: CASSFGTGGGEQYF.

The chain links TRBV29-1 to TRBJ1-1; TRBD1 is a possible D gene (6 bases). Germline CDR1 and CDR2: SQVTM and ANQGSEA. The CDR3 totals 13 residues. Between the trimmed V and J ends, which lost 7 bases and 2 bases, there was a span of 14 bases. The DNA of the CDR3 is TGCAGCGCAAATGACAGGATCAACACTGAAGCTTTCTTT. Its translation: CSANDRINTEAFF.

The genes are TRBV4-1 and TRBJ2-1; 8 positions match TRBD2. Germline V gives CDR1 MGHRA, CDR2 YSYEKL. With 1 base clipped from V and 8 bases from J, the junction kept 7 bases outside the gene matches. The CDR3 is 15 residues long. In DNA, the CDR3 is TGCGCCAGCAGCCAAGTACGCGGGAGGCCTGATGAGCAGTTCTTC. Protein: CASSQVRGRPDEQFF.

This clonotype was detected ten times or more. The chain carries TRBV20-1 and TRBJ2-7; perhaps TRBD2 as D (6 bases). Per the germline V gene, CDR1 is DFQATT and CDR2 is SNEGSKA (reference sequence). Trimming took 6 bases from V and 2 from J, leaving 17 bases between them. This CDR3 comprises 14 residues. The CDR3 region has the DNA TGCAGTGCCCCAAGGGAGGTGGACCCCTACGAGCAGTACTTC. It codes for CSAPREVDPYEQYF.

A single count supports this clonotype. The genes are TRBV11-3 and TRBJ1-5, with D tentatively TRBD1 (6 bases). Germline CDR1 reads SGHNT; CDR2 reads YENEEA. With 3 bases removed from V and 6 bases from J, the gap between germline ends came to 12 bases. The CDR3 sequence is 14 residues long. CDR3 nucleotide sequence: TGTGCCAGCAGCTTGCTACAGGGACCTCAGCCCCAGCATTTT. Residues: CASSLLQGPQPQHF.

The rearrangement uses TRBV28 and TRBJ1-2; D is unresolved. With 7 bases removed from V and 2 bases from J, the gap between germline ends came to 14 bases. The CDR3 has 14 amino acids. Germline CDR1 is MDHEN and CDR2 is SYDVKM. The CDR3 DNA reads as TGTGCCAGCACCATTACGGGAGGAAACTATGGCTACACCTTC. Translated, it gives CASTITGGNYGYTF.